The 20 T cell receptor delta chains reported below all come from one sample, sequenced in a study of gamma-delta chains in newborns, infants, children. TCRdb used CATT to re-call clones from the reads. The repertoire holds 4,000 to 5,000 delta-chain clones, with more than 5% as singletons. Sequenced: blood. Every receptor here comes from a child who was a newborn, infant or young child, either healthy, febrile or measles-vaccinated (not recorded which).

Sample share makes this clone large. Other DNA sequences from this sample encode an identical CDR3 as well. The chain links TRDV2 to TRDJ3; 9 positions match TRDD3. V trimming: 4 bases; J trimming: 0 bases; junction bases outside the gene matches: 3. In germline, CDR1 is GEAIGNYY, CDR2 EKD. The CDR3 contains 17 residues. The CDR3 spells CACEYWGSSWDTRQMFF. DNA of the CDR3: TGTGCCTGTGAGTACTGGGGGAGCTCCTGGGACACCCGACAGATGTTTTTC.

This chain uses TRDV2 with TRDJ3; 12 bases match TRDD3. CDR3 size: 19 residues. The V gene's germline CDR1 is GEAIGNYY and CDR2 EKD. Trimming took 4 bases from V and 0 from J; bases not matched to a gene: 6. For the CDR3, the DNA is TGTGCCTGTGATCTTCTGGGGGATACGCGCTCCTGGGACACCCGACAGATGTTTTTC. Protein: CACDLLGDTRSWDTRQMFF.

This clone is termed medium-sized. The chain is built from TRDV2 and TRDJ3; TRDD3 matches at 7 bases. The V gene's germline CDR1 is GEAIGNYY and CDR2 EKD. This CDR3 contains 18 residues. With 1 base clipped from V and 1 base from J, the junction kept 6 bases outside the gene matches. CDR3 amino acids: CACDTGDARSWDTRQMFF. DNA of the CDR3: TGTGCCTGTGACACGGGGGATGCAAGATCCTGGGACACCCGACAGATGTTTTTC.

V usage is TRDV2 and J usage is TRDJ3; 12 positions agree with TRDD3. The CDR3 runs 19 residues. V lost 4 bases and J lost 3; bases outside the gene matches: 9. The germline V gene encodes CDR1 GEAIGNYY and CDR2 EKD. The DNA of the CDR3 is TGTGCCTGTGATCTCGTACTGGGGGATACAAACTGGGACACCCGACAGATGTTTTTC. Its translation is CACDLVLGDTNWDTRQMFF.

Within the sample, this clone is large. CDR3 amino acids: CACDILGEALTAQLFF. The CDR3 coding sequence is TGTGCCTGTGACATACTGGGGGAAGCTTTGACAGCACAACTCTTCTTT. The rearrangement links TRDV2 to TRDJ2; the match to TRDD3 covers 9 bases. The ends lost 2 bases at V and 0 bases at J; junction bases unmatched: 3. Per germline, CDR1 GEAIGNYY and CDR2 EKD. CDR3 length: 16 amino acids.

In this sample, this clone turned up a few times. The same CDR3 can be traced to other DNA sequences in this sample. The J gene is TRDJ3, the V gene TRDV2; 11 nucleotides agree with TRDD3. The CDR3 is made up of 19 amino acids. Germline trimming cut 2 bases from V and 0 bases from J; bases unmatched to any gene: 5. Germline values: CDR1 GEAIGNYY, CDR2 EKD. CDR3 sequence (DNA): TGTGCCTGTGACAGTACTGGGGGATATAGCTCCTGGGACACCCGACAGATGTTTTTC. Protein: CACDSTGGYSSWDTRQMFF.

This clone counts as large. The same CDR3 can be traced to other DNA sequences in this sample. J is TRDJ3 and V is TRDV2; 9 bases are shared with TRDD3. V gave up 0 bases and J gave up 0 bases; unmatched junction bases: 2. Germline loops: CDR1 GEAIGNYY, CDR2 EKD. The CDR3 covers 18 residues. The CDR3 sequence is CACDTVLGDSWDTRQMFF. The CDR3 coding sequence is TGTGCCTGTGACACCGTACTGGGGGACTCCTGGGACACCCGACAGATGTTTTTC.

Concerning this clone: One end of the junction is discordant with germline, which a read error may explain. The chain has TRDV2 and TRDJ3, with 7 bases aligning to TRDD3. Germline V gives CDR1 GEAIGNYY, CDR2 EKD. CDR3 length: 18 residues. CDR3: CACDTWGDSSWGTRQMFF. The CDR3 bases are TGTGCCTGTGACACCTGGGGGGATTCATCCTGGGGCACCCGACAGATGTTTTTC.

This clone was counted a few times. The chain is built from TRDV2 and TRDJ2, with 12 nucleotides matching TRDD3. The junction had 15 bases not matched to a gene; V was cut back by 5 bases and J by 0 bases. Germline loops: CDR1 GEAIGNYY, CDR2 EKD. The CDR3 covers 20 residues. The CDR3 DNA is TGTGCCTGTGGCCCGTTAGGTGTACTGGGGGATACAACTTTGACAGCACAACTCTTCTTT. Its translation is CACGPLGVLGDTTLTAQLFF.

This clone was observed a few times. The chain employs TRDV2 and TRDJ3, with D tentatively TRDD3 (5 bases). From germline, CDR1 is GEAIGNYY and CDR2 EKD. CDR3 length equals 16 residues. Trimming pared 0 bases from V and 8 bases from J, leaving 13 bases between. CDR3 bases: TGTGCCTGTGACACCGTAGGGGGGTTCAACACCCGACAGATGTTTTTC. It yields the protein CACDTVGGFNTRQMFF.

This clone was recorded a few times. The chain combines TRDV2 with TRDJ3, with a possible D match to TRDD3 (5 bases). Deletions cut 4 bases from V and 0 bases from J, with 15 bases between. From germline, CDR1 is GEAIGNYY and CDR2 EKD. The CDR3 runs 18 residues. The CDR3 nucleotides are TGTGCCTGTGATTACGTACTGGCGGCCTCCTGGGACACCCGACAGATGTTTTTC. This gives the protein CACDYVLAASWDTRQMFF.

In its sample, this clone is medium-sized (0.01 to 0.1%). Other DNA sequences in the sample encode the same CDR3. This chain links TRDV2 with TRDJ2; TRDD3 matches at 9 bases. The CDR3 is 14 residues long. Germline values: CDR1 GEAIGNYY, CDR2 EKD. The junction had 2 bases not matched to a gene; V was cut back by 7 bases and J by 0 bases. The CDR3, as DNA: TGTGCCTGGGGGATACGCTCTTTGACAGCACAACTCTTCTTT. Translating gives CAWGIRSLTAQLFF.

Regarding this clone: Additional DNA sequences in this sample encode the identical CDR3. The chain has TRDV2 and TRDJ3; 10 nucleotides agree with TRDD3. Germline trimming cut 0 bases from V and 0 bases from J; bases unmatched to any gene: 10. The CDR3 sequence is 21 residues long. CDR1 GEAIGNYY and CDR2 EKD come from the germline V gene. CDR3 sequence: CACDTVYWGIRSSWDTRQMFF. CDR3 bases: TGTGCCTGTGACACCGTGTACTGGGGGATTCGGAGCTCCTGGGACACCCGACAGATGTTTTTC.

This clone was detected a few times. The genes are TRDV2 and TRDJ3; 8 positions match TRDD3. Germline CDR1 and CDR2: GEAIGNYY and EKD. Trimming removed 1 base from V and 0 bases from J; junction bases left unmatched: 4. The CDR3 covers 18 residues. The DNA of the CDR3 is TGTGCCTGTGACACGGGGGATAGTTTCTCCTGGGACACCCGACAGATGTTTTTC. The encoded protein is CACDTGDSFSWDTRQMFF.

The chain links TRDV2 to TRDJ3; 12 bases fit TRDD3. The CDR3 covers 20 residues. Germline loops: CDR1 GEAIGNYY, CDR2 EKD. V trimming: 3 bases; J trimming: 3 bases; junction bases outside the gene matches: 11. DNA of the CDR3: TGTGCCTGTGACCCCCGTACTGGGGGATACTCATTCTGGGACACCCGACAGATGTTTTTC. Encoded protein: CACDPRTGGYSFWDTRQMFF.

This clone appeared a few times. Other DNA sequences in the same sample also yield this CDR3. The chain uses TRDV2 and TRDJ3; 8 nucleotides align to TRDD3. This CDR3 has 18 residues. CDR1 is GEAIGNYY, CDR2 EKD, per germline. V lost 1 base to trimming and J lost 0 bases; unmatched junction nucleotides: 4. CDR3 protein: CACDTVWGSSWDTRQMFF. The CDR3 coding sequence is TGTGCCTGTGACACGGTCTGGGGGAGCTCCTGGGACACCCGACAGATGTTTTTC.

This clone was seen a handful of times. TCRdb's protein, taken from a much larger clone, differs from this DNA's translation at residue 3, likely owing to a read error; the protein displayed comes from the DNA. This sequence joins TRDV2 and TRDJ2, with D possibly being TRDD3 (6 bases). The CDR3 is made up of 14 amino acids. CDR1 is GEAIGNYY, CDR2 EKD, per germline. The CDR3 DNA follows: TGTGCCCGTGACACCGTTGGGGATACAGCACAACTCTTCTTT. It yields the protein CARDTVGDTAQLFF.

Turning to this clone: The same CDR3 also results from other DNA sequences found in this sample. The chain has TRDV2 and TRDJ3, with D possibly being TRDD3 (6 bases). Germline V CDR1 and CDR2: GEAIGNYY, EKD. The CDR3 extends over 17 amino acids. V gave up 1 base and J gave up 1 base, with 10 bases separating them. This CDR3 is CACDTPGGSWDTRQMFF. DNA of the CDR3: TGTGCCTGTGACACGCCCGGGGGATCCTGGGACACCCGACAGATGTTTTTC.

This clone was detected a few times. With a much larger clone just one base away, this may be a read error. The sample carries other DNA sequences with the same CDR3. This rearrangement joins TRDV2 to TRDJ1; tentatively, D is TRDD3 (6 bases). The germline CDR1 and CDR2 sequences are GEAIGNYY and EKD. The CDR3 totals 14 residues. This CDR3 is CACDGLGYTDKLIF. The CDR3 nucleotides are TGTGCTTGTGACGGACTGGGATACACCGATAAACTCATCTTT.

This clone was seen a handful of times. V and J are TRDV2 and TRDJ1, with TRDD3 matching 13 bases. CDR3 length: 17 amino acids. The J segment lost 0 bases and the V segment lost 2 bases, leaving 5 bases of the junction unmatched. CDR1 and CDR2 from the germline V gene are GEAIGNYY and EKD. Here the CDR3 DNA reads TGTGCCTGTGACATACTGGGGGATACGAGGTACACCGATAAACTCATCTTT. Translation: CACDILGDTRYTDKLIF.